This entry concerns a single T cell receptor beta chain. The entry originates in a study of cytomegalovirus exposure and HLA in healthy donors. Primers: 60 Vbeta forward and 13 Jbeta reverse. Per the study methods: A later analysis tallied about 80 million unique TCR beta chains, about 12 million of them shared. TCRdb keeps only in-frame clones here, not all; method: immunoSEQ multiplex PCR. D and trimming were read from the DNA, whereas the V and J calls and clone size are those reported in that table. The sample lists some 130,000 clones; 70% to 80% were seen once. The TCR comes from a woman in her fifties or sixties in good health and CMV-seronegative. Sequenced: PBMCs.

The CDR3 sequence is CASSIDPTNSYEQYF. The CDR3, as DNA: TGTGCCAGTAGTATAGACCCAACAAACTCCTACGAGCAGTACTTC. V usage is TRBV19 and J usage is TRBJ2-7; D is unclear. Trimming left V 0 bases short and J 0 bases short, with 9 bases between. The germline V gene encodes CDR1 LNHDA and CDR2 SQIVND (reference sequence). The CDR3 covers 15 residues.